Below, 29 T cell receptor beta chains from the same sample are listed, as sequenced in a study of shared clonotypes between healthy human individuals. Sequencing used immunoSEQ multiplex PCR; TCRdb keeps in-frame clones, though not all of them. The sample lists over a million clones, about 77% occurring once. Specimen: memory CD4+ T cells sorted from blood. Stated subset: CD45RA-negative fraction. These receptors were collected from a man aged 18 to 30 in good health.

This clone was seen a single time. The chain has TRBV7-2 and TRBJ2-7, with 9 positions matching TRBD1. The germline V gene encodes CDR1 SGHTA and CDR2 FQGNSA. The CDR3 has 15 residues. The trim removed 4 bases at V and 2 bases at J, leaving 6 bases unmatched. The CDR3 DNA follows: TGTGCCAGCAGCTCCGACAGGGGGACTACCTACGAGCAGTACTTC. It codes for CASSSDRGTTYEQYF.

This rearrangement joins TRBV28 to TRBJ1-2, with TRBD1 as a possible D gene (5 bases). Per the germline V gene, CDR1 is MDHEN and CDR2 is SYDVKM. This CDR3 is 13 amino acids long. The germline V and J ends were trimmed by 7 bases and 8 bases, with 17 bases remaining between them. The CDR3 nucleotides read TGTGCCAGCAAGCCTGGGGGGAATGGCGGCTACACCTTC. Residues: CASKPGGNGGYTF.

The CDR3: CASRRETGNQPQHF. The CDR3 coding sequence is TGTGCCAGCAGGCGGGAGACCGGTAATCAGCCCCAGCATTTT. The rearrangement uses TRBV6-5 and TRBJ1-5; D call uncertain. Germline CDR1 is MNHEY and CDR2 is SVGAGI. Trimming pared 6 bases from V and 4 bases from J, leaving 13 bases between. This CDR3 has 14 residues.

V and J are TRBV28 and TRBJ2-3; tentatively, D is TRBD2 (6 bases). Germline-derived CDR1 and CDR2 are MDHEN and SYDVKM. The CDR3 has 17 amino acids. V was trimmed by 5 bases and J by 3 bases, leaving 21 bases between them. The CDR3 region is CASSPPFLAAGTDTQYF. Here the CDR3 DNA reads TGTGCCAGCAGTCCGCCCTTCTTAGCGGCAGGGACAGATACGCAGTATTTT. The full variable domain, its missing parts supplied by reference TRBV28 and TRBJ2-3, is DVKVTQSSRYLVKRTGEKVFLECVQDMDHENMFWYRQDPGLGLRLIYFSYDVKMKEKGDIPEGYSVSREKKERFSLILESASTNQTSMYLCASSPPFLAAGTDTQYFGPGTRLTVL.

The genes are TRBV7-9 and TRBJ2-1; TRBD2 aligns across 10 bases. With 6 bases clipped from V and 9 bases from J, the junction kept 5 bases outside the gene matches. This CDR3 has 13 amino acids. Germline V gives CDR1 SEHNR, CDR2 FQNEAQ (reference sequence). CDR3 in amino acids: CASRRAGGPEQFF. The CDR3 DNA reads TGTGCCAGCAGAAGAGCGGGGGGGCCTGAGCAGTTCTTC.

The sample holds a few counts of this clone. The rearrangement links TRBV30 to TRBJ1-3, with 7 bases that match TRBD1. The CDR3 runs to 17 residues. Germline CDR1 reads GTSNPN; CDR2 reads SVGIG (reference sequence). The junction had 13 bases not matched to a gene; V was cut back by 4 bases and J by 1 base. The CDR3 here is CAWTPGGAGGSGNTIYF. DNA of the CDR3: TGTGCCTGGACCCCAGGGGGGGCAGGAGGATCTGGAAACACCATATATTTT. The variable domain in full, with the rest retrieved from reference TRBV30 and TRBJ1-3, is SQTIHQWPATLVQPVGSPLSLECTVEGTSNPNLYWYRQAAGRGLQLLFYSVGIGQISSEVPQNLSASRPQDRQFILSSKKLLLSDSGFYLCAWTPGGAGGSGNTIYFGEGSWLTVV.

The V call is TRBV5-1, the J call TRBJ1-6, with a tentative D call TRBD1 (5 bases). The germline gives CDR1 SGHRS, CDR2 YFSETQ. The germline V and J ends were trimmed by 5 bases and 0 bases, with 12 bases remaining between them. The CDR3 has 16 residues. The CDR3 is CASRPDTSSYNSPLHF. DNA of the CDR3: TGCGCCAGCAGACCGGACACGAGCTCCTATAATTCACCCCTCCACTTT.

Only a few counts were recorded for this clone. The chain carries TRBV7-2 and TRBJ2-7; TRBD2 aligns across 13 bases. The V and J ends lost 1 base and 7 bases, in that order; junction bases with no gene match: 10. Per the germline V gene, CDR1 is SGHTA and CDR2 is FQGNSA. CDR3 length: 17 residues. CDR3 in DNA: TGTGCCAGCAGCTTAGAGCGTAGGACTAGCGGGAGAGAGGAGCAGTACTTC. Amino acid sequence: CASSLERRTSGREEQYF.

The gene calls are TRBV10-1 and TRBJ2-7; D remains ambiguous. The V gene's germline CDR1 is WNHNN and CDR2 SYGVQD (reference sequence). This CDR3 is built from 15 residues. V gave up 7 bases and J gave up 3 bases, with 19 bases separating them. CDR3 DNA: TGCGCCAGCAAGGAACGGTCGCGGCAAAACTACGAGCAGTACTTC. Translation: CASKERSRQNYEQYF.

The V gene is TRBV30, the J gene TRBJ2-7; 7 nucleotides line up with TRBD1. V shed 0 bases and J 6 bases; nucleotides not matched to a gene: 5. Germline values: CDR1 GTSNPN, CDR2 SVGIG (reference sequence). There are 13 residues in the CDR3. The CDR3 reads CAWSVQPGGEQYF. In nucleotides, the CDR3 is TGTGCCTGGAGTGTACAGCCAGGGGGCGAGCAGTACTTC.

This clone showed up just a few times. The chain links TRBV5-1 to TRBJ1-4; 8 positions match TRBD1. Germline V CDR1 and CDR2: SGHRS, YFSETQ. CDR3 length equals 17 residues. V gave up 4 bases and J gave up 3 bases; unmatched junction bases: 11. This CDR3 is CASSTGTGSTANEKLFF. DNA for the CDR3: TGCGCCAGCAGCACCGGGACAGGCTCAACAGCTAATGAAAAACTGTTTTTT.

This chain joins TRBV5-1 and TRBJ1-1, with TRBD1 identical over 7 bases. CDR1 is SGHRS, CDR2 YFSETQ, per germline. The J segment lost 6 bases and the V segment lost 8 bases, leaving 19 bases of the junction unmatched. This CDR3 comprises 16 residues. This CDR3 is CASKPGQREEGSEAFF. CDR3 DNA sequence: TGCGCCAGTAAACCGGGACAGAGAGAAGAAGGGTCTGAAGCTTTCTTT.

The chain joins TRBV11-3 to TRBJ2-3; D unresolved. The CDR3 sequence is 15 residues long. V was trimmed by 1 base and J by 0 bases, leaving 8 bases between them. Germline assignment: CDR1 SGHNT and CDR2 YENEEA. CDR3 sequence: CASSLGSTSTDTQYF. The CDR3 coding sequence is TGTGCCAGCAGCTTAGGTAGCACCAGCACAGATACGCAGTATTTT.

The rearrangement uses TRBV5-1 and TRBJ2-6; 11 bases fit TRBD1. Per germline, CDR1 SGHRS and CDR2 YFSETQ. The V gene end was trimmed by 0 bases and the J gene end by 0 bases; junction bases not matched to a gene: 5. The CDR3 length is 19 residues. Written as DNA, the CDR3 is TGCGCCAGCAGCTTGGAGTTAGGACAGGGGGCCTCTGGGGCCAACGTCCTGACTTTC. Protein: CASSLELGQGASGANVLTF.

The V and J genes are TRBV6-5 and TRBJ1-6; D is ambiguous. V gave up 6 bases and J gave up 6 bases, with 12 bases separating them. The V gene's germline CDR1 is MNHEY and CDR2 SVGAGI. The CDR3 runs to 14 residues. The CDR3 nucleotides read TGTGCCAGCAGAAAATCGACGGGTAATTCACCCCTCCACTTT. Its translation: CASRKSTGNSPLHF.

CDR3 in DNA: TGTGCCAGCAGTAGCTCGGGGGGATCCTACAATGAGCAGTTCTTC. Encoded protein: CASSSSGGSYNEQFF. V usage is TRBV9 and J usage is TRBJ2-1; TRBD2 matches 7 bases. This CDR3 spans 15 amino acids. V lost 5 bases and J lost 1; bases outside the gene matches: 6. Germline V gene lookup returns CDR1 SGDLS and CDR2 YYNGEE.

The chain employs TRBV7-6 and TRBJ2-1; D is perhaps TRBD1 or TRBD2 (5 bases each). This CDR3 is built from 13 residues. Trimming took 4 bases from V and 8 from J, leaving 12 bases between them. Germline values: CDR1 SGHVS, CDR2 FNYEAQ. In DNA, the CDR3 is TGTGCCAGCAGCTCCCGGCGAGGGGATGAGCAGTTCTTC. It translates to CASSSRRGDEQFF.

In regard to this clone: The same CDR3 can be traced to other DNA sequences in this sample. The chain recombines TRBV20-1 with TRBJ2-3; D gene unclear. The length of the CDR3 is 11 residues. Germline V CDR1 and CDR2: DFQATT, SNEGSKA (reference sequence). The V end was cut by 5 bases, the J end by 1 base, with 4 bases between. The CDR3 DNA reads as TGCAGTGCTGGGGGCACAGATACGCAGTATTTT. It translates to CSAGGTDTQYF.

The V and J genes are TRBV7-6 and TRBJ2-7, with D perhaps matching TRBD1 or TRBD2 (6 bases each). This CDR3 region has 15 residues. Germline V gives CDR1 SGHVS, CDR2 FNYEAQ. V was clipped by 5 bases and J by 2 bases, with 16 bases between them. This CDR3 is CASSLGGTAAYEQYF. The CDR3 DNA sequence: TGTGCCAGCAGCCTAGGGGGGACCGCTGCCTACGAGCAGTACTTC.

This rearrangement joins TRBV28 to TRBJ2-7, with 13 bases fitting TRBD2. Germline V lookup: CDR1 MDHEN, CDR2 SYDVKM. The CDR3 spans 18 residues. The ends lost 6 bases at V and 0 bases at J; junction bases unmatched: 11. The CDR3 bases are TGTGCCAGCAGCCGCGGACTAGCGGGGGTCGTTAACTCCTACGAGCAGTACTTC. This sequence encodes CASSRGLAGVVNSYEQYF.

Points on this clone: The sample has other DNA sequences that encode this CDR3 too. This chain's CDR3 is CASSITGQETQYF. The CDR3, as DNA: TGTGCCAGTAGTATAACAGGACAGGAGACCCAGTACTTC. The chain uses TRBV19 and TRBJ2-5; a possible D gene is TRBD1 (6 bases). The CDR3 is made up of 13 amino acids. In germline, CDR1 is LNHDA, CDR2 SQIVND (reference sequence). V dropped 2 bases and J dropped 5 bases, with 9 bases sitting between them.

This chain joins TRBV13 and TRBJ1-6; no firm D call. Trimming took off 2 bases at V and 9 bases at J, with 5 bases between the two ends. CDR1 is PRHDT, CDR2 FYEKMQ, per germline (reference sequence). CDR3 length equals 12 residues. The CDR3 is CASSLSGSPLHF. CDR3 nucleotides: TGTGCCAGCAGCTTATCGGGTTCACCCCTCCACTTT.

To note about this clone: Relative to the germline gene, one junction end is altered; a read error may explain this. The same CDR3 also results from other DNA sequences found in this sample. This rearrangement joins TRBV7-2 to TRBJ2-3; 12 bases are shared with TRBD2. Germline CDR1 reads SGHTA; CDR2 reads FQGNSA. CDR3 length: 16 amino acids. Here the CDR3 reads CASSLLAGGGTDTQYF. CDR3 in DNA: TGTGCCAGCAGCTTACTAGCGGGAGGGGGCACGGATACGCAGTATTTT.

Written as DNA, the CDR3 is TGTGCCAGCAGATCAGGCATCTCTGGAAACACCATATATTTT. This encodes CASRSGISGNTIYF. This rearrangement joins TRBV6-6 to TRBJ1-3; D is unclear. With 6 bases removed from V and 0 bases from J, the gap between germline ends came to 9 bases. Germline V gives CDR1 MNHNY, CDR2 SVGAGI (reference sequence). This CDR3 is 14 amino acids long.

This clone was counted at least ten times. The V and J genes are TRBV14 and TRBJ2-7, with TRBD2 matching 8 bases. This CDR3 region has 15 residues. Trimming took 1 base from V and 3 from J; bases not matched to a gene: 5. Germline V gene lookup returns CDR1 SGHDN and CDR2 FVKESK. The CDR3 loop reads CASSQGTSIYYEQYF. For the CDR3, the DNA is TGTGCCAGCAGCCAAGGGACTAGCATTTACTACGAGCAGTACTTC.

The rearrangement uses TRBV6-6 and TRBJ1-2; D might be TRBD1 (6 bases). Germline V gene sequence: CDR1 MNHNY, CDR2 SVGAGI (reference sequence). The V end was cut by 5 bases, the J end by 4 bases, with 11 bases between. There are 13 residues in the CDR3. The CDR3 bases are TGTGCCAGCAGTCCGGACAGCTTCTATGGCTACACCTTC. It yields the protein CASSPDSFYGYTF.

This clone was seen only once. The CDR3 spells CASSTFPWGEQFF. The CDR3 DNA reads TGTGCCAGCAGTACCTTTCCCTGGGGTGAGCAGTTCTTC. The chain carries TRBV6-6 and TRBJ2-1; D is ambiguous. The germline V gene has CDR1 MNHNY and CDR2 SVGAGI (reference sequence). The V end lost 5 bases, the J end lost 9 bases, and 14 bases lay between the germline ends. The CDR3 loop spans 13 amino acids.

V is TRBV11-2 and J is TRBJ2-7; D unresolved. V shed 3 bases and J shed 0 bases, with 12 bases lying between them. The CDR3 totals 15 residues. Germline V gene sequence: CDR1 SGHAT, CDR2 FQNNGV. The DNA of the CDR3 is TGTGCCAGCAGCTTTGATCTCTGGTCCTCCTACGAGCAGTACTTC. Its translation: CASSFDLWSSYEQYF.

This clone has a handful of counts. This chain links TRBV27 with TRBJ2-7; 9 bases are a match to TRBD2. The CDR3 totals 19 residues. V lost 6 bases, J lost 2 bases, and 20 bases stayed unmatched. CDR1 and CDR2 (germline): MNHEY, SMNVEV (reference sequence). The CDR3 region is CASSPRYWLATSGTYEQYF. CDR3 nucleotides: TGTGCCAGCAGCCCCCGGTATTGGCTCGCGACTAGCGGAACCTACGAGCAGTACTTC.